This TCR beta chain is from a study of TIL therapy for anti-PD-1-resistant metastatic lung cancer. Time point defined: pre-treatment sample, taken before nivolumab and TIL therapy. Tumor tissue came from excised metastases, mostly pleural nodules or supraclavicular lymph nodes. Tumor harvest preceded PD-1/PD-L1 blockade, followed by nivolumab treatment. The immunoSEQ assay was v3. The data were produced by immunoSEQ multiplex PCR, yet TCRdb's version contains in-frame clones alone and is incomplete. The sample comprises thousands of clones, 62% of which are singletons, and about 7.8% rests with the top ten. Trimming removed 4 bases at V and 4 bases at J, with 15 bases between. This CDR3 has 15 residues. CDR1 SGHRS and CDR2 YFSETQ come from the germline V gene.

The source was tumor tissue, collected at baseline. This TCR derives from a person aged 25-79 years with non-small cell lung cancer. The rearrangement links TRBV5-1 to TRBJ1-5; D not resolved. CDR3 in DNA: TGCGCCAGCAGCCTTGACCTAGGTAGGAATCAGCCCCAGCATTTT. Amino acids: CASSLDLGRNQPQHF.